These 14 T cell receptor beta chains were all obtained from the same sample, sequenced in a study of CD8 T cells in Susac syndrome. Random hexamers served to reverse transcribe roughly 0.45 to 1 ug RNA. TCRdb re-called the immunoSEQ multiplex PCR reads through MiXCR, storing one row per CDR3 protein. The repertoire includes around 200,000 distinct CDR3 sequences, around 95% of them detected once, and 0.07% to 0.095% sits in the top ten. The sequencing sample was made of CD4+ T cells from PBMCs. The receptors derive from a human donor with multiple sclerosis.

J is TRBJ1-6 and V is TRBV6-2 or TRBV6-3, with D possibly matching TRBD1 (5 bases). Trimming pared 7 bases from V and 7 bases from J, leaving 17 bases between. CDR3 length: 15 amino acids. In germline, CDR1 is MNHEY, CDR2 SVGEGT. CDR3 nucleotides: TGTGCCAGCATGGGGCGAGACGGACCAAATTCACCCCTCCACTTT. The encoded protein is CASMGRDGPNSPLHF.

The V call is TRBV2, the J call TRBJ1-1; D uncertain. The V gene's germline CDR1 is SNHLY and CDR2 FYNNEI. Trimming left V 2 bases short and J 0 bases short, with 7 bases between. The length of the CDR3 is 14 residues. The DNA for the CDR3 is TGTGCCAGCAGTGAAATACTCATGAACACTGAAGCTTTCTTT. Translating gives CASSEILMNTEAFF.

The rearrangement joins TRBV18 to TRBJ1-5; D is ambiguous. The ends were cut back, 3 bases at V and 6 bases at J, with 9 bases in the middle. CDR3 size: 13 residues. Germline assignment: CDR1 KGHSH and CDR2 LQKENI. CDR3 sequence reads: CASSPTEGQPQHF. CDR3 nucleotide sequence: TGTGCCAGCTCACCGACGGAGGGTCAGCCCCAGCATTTT.

The chain employs TRBV6-5 and TRBJ1-1; D uncertain. Trimming stripped 8 bases from V and 4 bases from J, with 8 bases between. This CDR3 has 11 residues. Germline CDR1 MNHEY, CDR2 SVGAGI. CDR3 amino acids: CASHRGTEAFF. CDR3 bases: TGTGCCAGCCACCGGGGCACTGAAGCTTTCTTT.

The chain combines TRBV20-1 with TRBJ2-6; 9 nucleotides agree with TRBD2. The CDR3 consists of 15 residues. Germline V lookup: CDR1 DFQATT, CDR2 SNEGSKA (reference sequence). The trim removed 7 bases at V and 0 bases at J, leaving 4 bases unmatched. This CDR3 is CSVAGATSGANVLTF. The CDR3 nucleotides are TGCAGTGTAGCGGGGGCGACCTCTGGGGCCAACGTCCTGACTTTC.

The rearrangement uses TRBV29-1 and TRBJ2-2; unclear D gene. Germline CDR1 is SQVTM and CDR2 is ANQGSEA. The V and J ends lost 7 bases and 2 bases respectively, with 14 bases between them. This CDR3 is built from 14 residues. The CDR3 loop is CSATPTRNTGELFF. The CDR3 DNA reads as TGCAGCGCGACTCCCACCCGAAACACCGGGGAGCTGTTTTTT.

The chain combines TRBV2 with TRBJ2-1; D is ambiguous. Germline V gene lookup returns CDR1 SNHLY and CDR2 FYNNEI. Trimming took off 3 bases at V and 4 bases at J, with 7 bases between the two ends. This CDR3 comprises 13 residues. CDR3 amino acids: CASSDGLYNEQFF. Here the CDR3 DNA reads TGTGCCAGCAGTGATGGGCTGTACAATGAGCAGTTCTTC.

The rearrangement uses TRBV30 and TRBJ1-4; D ambiguous. The ends were cut back, 5 bases at V and 0 bases at J, with 1 base in the middle. CDR3 length: 11 amino acids. CDR1 is GTSNPN and CDR2 is SVGIG in the germline V gene (reference sequence). The CDR3 loop reads CAWATNEKLFF. The CDR3, as DNA: TGTGCCTGGGCAACTAATGAAAAACTGTTTTTT.

For the CDR3, the DNA is TGTGCGTGTAGTCGAACCGGCTTAGATACGCAGTATTTT. Protein sequence: CACSRTGLDTQYF. The rearrangement links TRBV30 to TRBJ2-3; D not resolved. The CDR3 runs to 13 residues. Germline CDR1 reads GTSNPN; CDR2 reads SVGIG (reference sequence).

The V and J genes are TRBV2 and TRBJ1-2; D uncertain. V lost 0 bases and J lost 8, with 16 bases in between. The CDR3 is 15 amino acids. The germline V gene encodes CDR1 SNHLY and CDR2 FYNNEI. The CDR3 is CASSEALGGMGGYTF. In nucleotides, the CDR3 is TGTGCCAGCAGTGAAGCGCTGGGAGGGATGGGCGGCTACACCTTC. Full variable domain (outside the CDR3, taken from reference TRBV2 and TRBJ1-2): EPEVTQTPSHQVTQMGQEVILRCVPISNHLYFYWYRQILGQKVEFLVSFYNNEISEKSEIFDDQFSVERPDGSNFTLKIRSTKLEDSAMYFCASSEALGGMGGYTFGSGTRLTVV.

The chain couples TRBV4-2 to TRBJ1-5; D gene unclear. The CDR3 covers 16 residues. The V gene's germline CDR1 is LGHNA and CDR2 YNFKEQ. V lost 0 bases and J lost 2, with 11 bases in between. CDR3 sequence: CASSQDPWGGNQPQHF. DNA of the CDR3: TGTGCCAGCAGCCAAGATCCATGGGGTGGCAATCAGCCCCAGCATTTT.

The V and J genes are TRBV10-3 and TRBJ2-3; no clear D gene. V lost 4 bases and J lost 0, with 5 bases in between. There are 13 residues in the CDR3. The germline V gene has CDR1 ENHRY and CDR2 SYGVKD. CDR3 region: CAISADSTDTQYF. CDR3 DNA: TGTGCCATCAGTGCTGACAGCACAGATACGCAGTATTTT.

The chain is built from TRBV4-1 and TRBJ2-1; weak D call: TRBD2 (6 bases). Germline-derived CDR1 and CDR2 are MGHRA and YSYEKL. The CDR3 runs 15 residues. The V end lost 4 bases, the J end lost 3 bases, and 13 bases lay between the germline ends. The CDR3 DNA is TGCGCCAGCAGCCGGATCGGCGGGGACTACAATGAGCAGTTCTTC. Translation gives CASSRIGGDYNEQFF.

The table lists this clonotype with a count of one. This chain joins TRBV30 and TRBJ2-7, with D perhaps matching TRBD2 (6 bases). With 6 bases removed from V and 7 bases from J, the gap between germline ends came to 16 bases. Germline V CDR1 and CDR2: GTSNPN, SVGIG (reference sequence). The CDR3 length is 12 residues. CDR3 protein: CACRPGLGEQYF. In DNA form, the CDR3 reads TGTGCCTGCCGCCCGGGACTCGGAGAGCAGTACTTC.